This T cell receptor beta chain was documented in a study of OX40 agonist ivuxolimab in advanced cancers. The V segment lost 7 bases and the J segment 8 bases; nucleotides outside the gene matches: 3. Per the germline V gene, CDR1 is ENHRY and CDR2 is SYGVKD. The CDR3 is made up of 13 amino acids. Worth noting for this clone: The antigen remains unidentified.

Measured with immunoSEQ multiplex PCR; TCRdb has only the in-frame clones, and not every one. The table includes over 40,000 clones, approximately 83% detected once. Study findings and constraints: Clonal expansion from baseline to week 6 occurred in both CD4+ and CD8+ T cells.

Specimen: CD4+ or CD8+ T cells sorted from blood, collected in a trial of the OX40 agonist ivuxolimab. The receptor's source is an adult with an advanced solid tumor such as melanoma, head and neck, liver or kidney cancer. The chain combines TRBV10-3 with TRBJ2-1, with TRBD2 matching over 12 bases. Written as DNA, the CDR3 is TGTGCCATCACTAGCGGGGGGGCGGATGAGCAGTTCTTC. Amino acids: CAITSGGADEQFF.